Below are 3 T cell receptor beta chains sequenced from a single sample in a study of beta chain features in type 1 diabetes. Study findings and constraints: For Type 1 diabetes patients, all four CD4+ subsets carried TCRB CDR3s that were moderately but significantly shorter.

For these TCRs, the target antigens are not known. TCRB transcripts that were expressed got sequenced, as all of the isolated RNA had been reverse transcribed. This table comes from immunoSEQ multiplex PCR, and its TCRdb copy is limited to in-frame clones, with some not included. The table includes a few hundred thousand clones, approximately 13% detected once. The material sequenced was naive CD4+ T cells from blood. Receptors were obtained from a woman aged 18 to 35 with type 1 diabetes.

This chain connects TRBV19 to TRBJ2-1; D may be TRBD2 (6 bases). The CDR3 consists of 14 residues. Trimming stripped 7 bases from V and 4 bases from J, with 14 bases between. Germline V gene data show CDR1 as LNHDA and CDR2 as SQIVND (reference sequence). This chain's CDR3 is CASKLSGPYNEQFF. The DNA of the CDR3 is TGTGCCAGTAAGCTGAGCGGGCCTTACAATGAGCAGTTCTTC.

A few counts support this clone. J is TRBJ2-1 and V is TRBV13, with 9 nucleotides matching TRBD2. Germline V CDR1 and CDR2: PRHDT, FYEKMQ (reference sequence). CDR3 length: 14 amino acids. J was trimmed by 9 bases and V by 5 bases; bases with no gene match: 8. The CDR3 DNA follows: TGTGCCAGCAGCCGATGGACTAGCGAGGGTGAGCAGTTCTTC. It codes for CASSRWTSEGEQFF.

This clone was observed a handful of times. CDR3 in amino acids: CASSRNRETNTEAFF. In DNA, the CDR3 is TGTGCCAGCAGCCGAAACAGGGAGACGAACACTGAAGCTTTCTTT. This chain links TRBV7-2 with TRBJ1-1; TRBD1 is a possible D gene (6 bases). The CDR3 has 15 amino acids. Between the trimmed V and J ends, which lost 5 bases and 1 base, there was a span of 14 bases. From germline, CDR1 is SGHTA and CDR2 FQGNSA. Based on the CDR3 plus reference TRBV7-2 and TRBJ1-1, the full variable domain is GAGVSQSPSNKVTEKGKDVELRCDPISGHTALYWYRQSLGQGLEFLIYFQGNSAPDKSGLPSDRFSAERTGGSVSTLTIQRTQQEDSAVYLCASSRNRETNTEAFFGQGTRLTVV.